Listed below are T cell receptor beta chains from one sample, sequenced in a study of blood T cell repertoires in COVID-19. Measured with immunoSEQ multiplex PCR; TCRdb has only the in-frame clones, and not every one. The repertoire holds under 75,000 clones, roughly 77% seen once, with 15% to 18% in the top ten. Sequenced input: peripheral blood. The receptor source for this set is an elderly man with acute or convalescent COVID-19. The CDR3 runs from the conserved cysteine through the conserved F or W. The D gene is left open where the match is weak. The listing skips clone size in some rows; elsewhere it reads once, few, many or a size class.

V,J,D,size,CDR3,DNA
TRBV4-2,TRBJ1-1,NA,NA,CASSQDWRTYTEAFF,TGTGCCAGCAGCCAAGATTGGAGGACTTACACTGAAGCTTTCTTT
TRBV19,TRBJ1-2,TRBD1,NA,CASSNQGEGYGYTF,TGTGCCAGTAGTAACCAGGGGGAAGGGTATGGCTACACCTTC
TRBV19,TRBJ1-5,TRBD1,NA,CASSKRQGGFGPQHF,TGTGCCAGTAGTAAAAGACAGGGTGGGTTTGGGCCCCAGCATTTT
TRBV9,TRBJ2-2,NA,NA,CASSATQGIGELFF,TGTGCCAGCAGCGCCACACAGGGAATCGGGGAGCTGTTTTTT
TRBV19,TRBJ2-3,TRBD1,NA,CASSQGAGDTQYF,TGTGCCAGTTCACAGGGGGCGGGAGATACGCAGTATTTT
TRBV5-5,TRBJ2-7,TRBD1,NA,CASSMTGGLHEQYF,TGTGCCAGCAGCATGACAGGGGGCCTCCACGAGCAGTACTTC
TRBV7-9,TRBJ2-1,TRBD1,once,CASEPNLRDSDDNEQFF,TGTGCCAGCGAACCGAACCTCCGGGACAGTGATGACAATGAGCAGTTCTTC
TRBV15,TRBJ2-1,NA,NA,CATEQGRGKQFF,TGTGCCACCGAGCAGGGGAGGGGTAAGCAGTTCTTC
TRBV27,TRBJ1-2,NA,NA,CASSLTGEGGYTF,TGTGCCAGCAGTTTAACCGGGGAAGGCGGCTACACCTTC
TRBV4-1,TRBJ1-1,NA,NA,CASSQRVWLNTEAFF,TGCGCCAGCAGCCAACGGGTTTGGCTGAACACTGAAGCTTTCTTT
TRBV2,TRBJ1-6,NA,NA,CASRRAGRPSRGSYNSPLHF,TGTGCCAGCAGGAGGGCAGGGAGGCCTTCTAGGGGCTCCTATAATTCACCCCTCCACTTT
TRBV7-2,TRBJ1-5,TRBD1,NA,CASSLDRDSRAQWPQHF,TGTGCCAGCAGCTTAGACAGGGACAGTCGTGCTCAATGGCCCCAGCATTTT
TRBV21-1,TRBJ2-7,NA,few,CASSLYEQYF,TGTGCCAGCAGCCTCTACGAGCAGTACTTC
TRBV14,TRBJ2-1,TRBD2,NA,CASSQGIAGSMDEQFF,TGTGCCAGCAGCCAAGGGATAGCGGGGAGCATGGATGAGCAGTTCTTC
TRBV5-4,TRBJ2-3,NA,NA,CASSPRQGLTDTQYF,TGTGCCAGCAGCCCAAGACAGGGACTCACAGATACGCAGTATTTT
TRBV5-6,TRBJ2-1,NA,NA,CASSLDWSSYNEQFF,TGTGCCAGCAGCTTGGACTGGAGCTCCTACAATGAGCAGTTCTTC
TRBV5-1,TRBJ1-2,TRBD1,NA,CASSGQGGNYGYTF,TGCGCCAGCAGCGGACAGGGGGGTAACTATGGCTACACCTTC
TRBV10-3,TRBJ2-5,NA,NA,CAISETETQETQYF,TGTGCCATCAGTGAAACAGAAACTCAAGAGACCCAGTACTTC
TRBV6-1,TRBJ2-7,TRBD2,once,CASSDHGRRSSYEQYF,TGTGCCAGCAGTGATCACGGGAGGAGGAGCTCCTACGAGCAGTACTTC
TRBV28,TRBJ1-2,TRBD1,NA,CASSFRDSSYGYTF,TGTGCCAGCAGTTTTCGGGACAGTTCCTATGGCTACACCTTC